The sample holds a few counts of the clone carrying this T cell receptor (beta chain). Its antigen is as yet unknown. This sample is drawn from a study of OX40 agonist ivuxolimab in advanced cancers. As for the study in general: The study gave patients intravenous ivuxolimab at 0.01 to 10 mg/kg every 2 weeks. Study-wide results and caveats: At 0.1 to 3.0 mg/kg and by week 6, clonal expansion occurred in CD4+ and CD8+ blood T cells.

This CDR3 contains 11 residues. CDR1 is DFQATT and CDR2 is SNEGSKA in the germline V gene (reference sequence). V was shortened by 6 bases and J by 4 bases, with 9 bases between the two germline ends. Produced via immunoSEQ multiplex PCR; TCRdb's table is partial and in-frame only. Of about 62,000 clones listed, 79% are singletons. The V call is TRBV20-1, the J call TRBJ1-1; D not certain. Sample: CD4+ or CD8+ T cells sorted from blood, taken in a trial of the OX40 agonist ivuxolimab. The clonotype originates from an adult with an advanced solid tumor such as melanoma, head and neck, liver or kidney cancer. DNA for the CDR3: TGCAGTGCACCGTTGGGCACTGAAGCTTTCTTT. Protein sequence: CSAPLGTEAFF.